This T cell receptor beta chain was obtained from a study of graft-versus-host responses after intestinal transplantation. Data came from immunoSEQ multiplex PCR; TCRdb stores just in-frame clones and leaves some out. The sample contains 84,000 or so clones, roughly 87% of which appear only once. Looked up from germline, CDR1 is SGHNT and CDR2 is YENEEA. The CDR3 has 14 amino acids. V lost 5 bases, J lost 7 bases, and 7 bases stayed unmatched. In its sample, this clone was seen a few times. As yet, its antigen is unknown. V and J are TRBV11-3 and TRBJ2-2; 7 bases fit TRBD1. The sample here was unstimulated CD8+ T cells sorted from spleen or lymph node cells, taken before transplant. This clonotype was sampled from a human donor who was the organ donor for an intestinal transplant. The CDR3 nucleotides read TGTGCCAGCAGCCCAAAAGGGGACAGCGGGGAGCTGTTTTTT. It translates to CASSPKGDSGELFF.